One sample yielded the 6 T cell receptor beta chains listed below, sequenced in a study of control samples from healthy donors and cancer patients. Data came from immunoSEQ multiplex PCR; TCRdb stores just in-frame clones and leaves some out. The sample consists of fewer than 300,000 clones, about four fifths of them appearing once. The specimen sequenced was PBMCs. Receptors originate from a woman between 55 and 75 years old with lung cancer.

The chain employs TRBV5-1 and TRBJ2-5; TRBD2 aligns across 9 bases. Germline CDR1 SGHRS, CDR2 YFSETQ. Losses at the gene ends were 0 bases for V and 5 bases for J; bases not matched to a gene: 5. The CDR3 contains 15 residues. CDR3 coding DNA: TGCGCCAGCAGCTTGGTGGCGGGGGGGGATGAGACCCAGTACTTC. It yields the protein CASSLVAGGDETQYF.

The V and J genes are TRBV5-8 and TRBJ1-5; D ambiguous. The V gene lost 2 bases and the J gene lost 5 bases, with 8 bases spanning the gap. This CDR3 is built from 13 residues. CDR1 SGHTS and CDR2 YDEGEE come from the germline V gene. The CDR3 is CASSLGQDQPQHF. DNA for the CDR3: TGTGCCAGCAGCTTAGGTCAGGATCAGCCCCAGCATTTT.

The rearrangement links TRBV6-5 to TRBJ2-2; D remains unclear. The germline V and J ends were trimmed by 0 bases and 1 base, with 9 bases remaining between them. This CDR3 region has 16 residues. The germline CDR1 and CDR2 sequences are MNHEY and SVGAGI. The CDR3 coding sequence is TGTGCCAGCAGTTACTCCTTAAACTTGAACACCGGGGAGCTGTTTTTT. This codes for CASSYSLNLNTGELFF.

V gene TRBV10-3 combines with J gene TRBJ1-1, with 9 positions matching TRBD1. Trimming took 7 bases from V and 5 from J; bases not matched to a gene: 11. The CDR3 has 15 amino acids. Germline V gene data show CDR1 as ENHRY and CDR2 as SYGVKD. CDR3 sequence (DNA): TGTGCCATCAACGCACAGGGGGCGCTTATGACTGAAGCTTTCTTT. Protein product: CAINAQGALMTEAFF.

V is TRBV7-9 and J is TRBJ2-7; D remains unclear. CDR1 and CDR2 (germline): SEHNR, FQNEAQ (reference sequence). The V and J ends lost 5 bases and 0 bases respectively, with 8 bases between them. This CDR3 is built from 13 residues. In DNA form, the CDR3 reads TGTGCCAGCAGCCCTCCCGGCTCCTACGAGCAGTACTTC. Residues: CASSPPGSYEQYF. Supplemented by reference TRBV7-9 and TRBJ2-7, the full variable domain reads DTGVSQNPRHKITKRGQNVTFRCDPISEHNRLYWYRQTLGQGPEFLTYFQNEAQLEKSRLLSDRFSAERPKGSFSTLEIQRTEQGDSAMYLCASSPPGSYEQYFGPGTRLTVT.

On this clone itself: The sample has other DNA sequences that encode this CDR3 too. The chain links TRBV2 to TRBJ2-5, with D unclear. With 2 bases removed from V and 1 base from J, the gap between germline ends came to 8 bases. Germline values: CDR1 SNHLY, CDR2 FYNNEI. The CDR3 is 14 amino acids. CDR3 in DNA: TGTGCCAGCAGTGAATTGGTAGGCCAAGAGACCCAGTACTTC. The encoded protein is CASSELVGQETQYF.